This T cell receptor (beta chain) came from a study of cytomegalovirus exposure and HLA in healthy donors. Study context: There were tens of millions of unique TCRs (from HLA-typed donors) in an early data release. There were some 410 genotyped donors. Of these, about 86% fell in the genetic ancestry cluster associated with self-reported Caucasian donors. Study-wide findings and caveats: When presence/absence was analysed, sequencing depth was taken to be roughly uniform across donors. It was reported that the classifier diagnosed cytomegalovirus status with high specificity and sensitivity in both the original and validation cohorts.

PCR was performed using 60 Vbeta and 13 Jbeta primers. The protocol was immunoSEQ multiplex PCR, while the TCRdb copy is restricted to in-frame clones and leaves out a portion. The sample includes 150,000 to 160,000 clones, 65% to 90% of them seen just once. Per germline, CDR1 SEHNR and CDR2 FQNEAQ (reference sequence). V was shortened by 7 bases and J by 8 bases, with 15 bases between the two germline ends. CDR3 length equals 13 residues. This clone occurred a few times. Its specificity is unknown. The chain recombines TRBV7-9 with TRBJ2-1, with D possibly TRBD2 on 5 matching bases. The TCR sequence derives from a woman between 45 and 65 years old in good health and CMV-seropositive. The sequencing sample was made of PBMCs. CDR3 coding DNA: TGTGCCAGCACCGTCGGACTGGCGCATGAGCAGTTCTTC. Its translation is CASTVGLAHEQFF.